The 5 T cell receptor beta chains in this list originate from one sample, sequenced in a study of T cells after yellow fever vaccination. TCRdb processed the 5' RACE reads anew with MiXCR; each CDR3 protein has one entry. The sample holds tens of thousands of distinct CDR3 sequences; approximately 7% are singletons and the top ten take 28%. The material was CD8+ T cells sorted from PBMCs, obtained approximately 15 days after the first yellow fever vaccination. The source of these receptors is a man between 18 and 29 years old who received the YFV17D yellow fever vaccine.

The chain employs TRBV3-1 and TRBJ2-5; the D gene is possibly TRBD1 (6 bases). Per germline, CDR1 LGHDT and CDR2 YNNKEL (reference sequence). The V and J ends lost 11 bases and 3 bases respectively, with 28 bases between them. The CDR3 runs to 17 residues. In DNA, the CDR3 is TGTGCCTCCTGCCAAGGATCTAGGTTGGGGGCTAAAGAGACCCAGTACTTC. As protein: CASCQGSRLGAKETQYF.

This clonotype came up many times. In nucleotides, the CDR3 is TGTGCCAGCAGCTCCGGGACCGGGCAAAATCAGCCCCAGCATTTT. Translating gives CASSSGTGQNQPQHF. The chain uses TRBV7-9 and TRBJ1-5, with D perhaps matching TRBD1 (5 bases). The CDR3 runs 15 residues. The V end was cut by 4 bases, the J end by 4 bases, with 14 bases between. Germline values: CDR1 SEHNR, CDR2 FQNEAQ (reference sequence).

This clonotype has ten or more counts. This chain connects TRBV11-2 to TRBJ2-2; TRBD1 matches at 12 bases. CDR1 SGHAT and CDR2 FQNNGV come from the germline V gene. CDR3 length equals 18 residues. V lost 4 bases, J lost 4 bases, and 10 bases stayed unmatched. The CDR3 DNA follows: TGTGCCAGCAGCTGGCCGGGACAGGGGGCCTACATCACCGGGGAGCTGTTTTTT. Translation: CASSWPGQGAYITGELFF.

This clonotype has at least ten counts. The rearrangement links TRBV28 to TRBJ2-2, with D uncertain. Germline assignment: CDR1 MDHEN and CDR2 SYDVKM. CDR3 length equals 15 residues. The ends were cut back, 8 bases at V and 1 base at J, with 14 bases in the middle. CDR3 residues: CASARIRVNTGELFF. CDR3 bases: TGTGCCAGCGCCAGGATCCGGGTGAACACCGGGGAGCTGTTTTTT.

This clonotype was observed many times. J is TRBJ2-1 and V is TRBV6-5, with 12 bases matching TRBD2. V was clipped by 2 bases and J by 9 bases; unmatched bases: 5. The germline V gene has CDR1 MNHEY and CDR2 SVGAGI. The length of the CDR3 is 15 residues. CDR3 in amino acids: CASSYETSGGFEQFF. The CDR3 nucleotides read TGTGCCAGCAGTTACGAGACTAGCGGGGGATTTGAGCAGTTCTTC.